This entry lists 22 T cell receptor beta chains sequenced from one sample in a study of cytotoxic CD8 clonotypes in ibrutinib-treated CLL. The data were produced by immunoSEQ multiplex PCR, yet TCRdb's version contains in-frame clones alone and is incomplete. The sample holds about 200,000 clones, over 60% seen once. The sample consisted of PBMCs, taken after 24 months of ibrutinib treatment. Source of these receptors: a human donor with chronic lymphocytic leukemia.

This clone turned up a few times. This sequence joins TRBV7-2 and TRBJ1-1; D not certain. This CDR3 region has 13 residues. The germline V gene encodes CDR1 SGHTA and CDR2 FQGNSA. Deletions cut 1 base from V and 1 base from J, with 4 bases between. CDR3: CASSLETNTEAFF. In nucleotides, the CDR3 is TGTGCCAGCAGCTTAGAGACGAACACTGAAGCTTTCTTT.

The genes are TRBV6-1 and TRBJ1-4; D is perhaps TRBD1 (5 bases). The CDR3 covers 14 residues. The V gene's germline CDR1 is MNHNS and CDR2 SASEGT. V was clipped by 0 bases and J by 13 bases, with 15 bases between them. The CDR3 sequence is CASSEAFRASLLFF. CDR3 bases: TGTGCCAGCAGTGAAGCCTTCAGGGCGAGTTTACTGTTTTTT.

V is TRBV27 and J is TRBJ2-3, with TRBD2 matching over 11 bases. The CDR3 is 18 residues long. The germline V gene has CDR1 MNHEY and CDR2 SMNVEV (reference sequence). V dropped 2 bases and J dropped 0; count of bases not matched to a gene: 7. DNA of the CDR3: TGTGCCAGCAGTTTAACAGTAGCGGGAGGGCCAAGCACAGATACGCAGTATTTT. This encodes CASSLTVAGGPSTDTQYF.

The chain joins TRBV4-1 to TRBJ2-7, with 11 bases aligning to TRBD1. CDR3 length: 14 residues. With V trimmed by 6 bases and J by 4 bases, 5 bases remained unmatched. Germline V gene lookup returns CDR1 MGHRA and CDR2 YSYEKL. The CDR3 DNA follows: TGCGCCAGCAGTGTAGGGACAGGGGGGTACGAGCAGTACTTC. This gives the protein CASSVGTGGYEQYF.

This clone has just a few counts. In nucleotides, the CDR3 is TGTGCCAGTACCTTTGGACGGGGAAGCAATCAGCCCCAGCATTTT. As protein: CASTFGRGSNQPQHF. This chain connects TRBV19 to TRBJ1-5; D unclear. CDR3 length: 15 residues. V shed 7 bases and J shed 1 base, with 14 bases lying between them. In germline, CDR1 is LNHDA, CDR2 SQIVND (reference sequence).

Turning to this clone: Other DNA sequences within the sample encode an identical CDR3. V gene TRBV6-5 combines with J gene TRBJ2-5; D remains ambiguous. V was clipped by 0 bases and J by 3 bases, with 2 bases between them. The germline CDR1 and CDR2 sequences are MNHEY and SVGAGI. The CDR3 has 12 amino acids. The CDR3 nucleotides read TGTGCCAGCAGTTACTCGGAAGAGACCCAGTACTTC. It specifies CASSYSEETQYF.

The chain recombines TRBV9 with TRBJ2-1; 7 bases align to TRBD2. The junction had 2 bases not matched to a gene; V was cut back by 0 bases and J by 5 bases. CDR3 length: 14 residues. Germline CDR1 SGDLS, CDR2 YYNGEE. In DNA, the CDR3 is TGTGCCAGCAGCGTAGGCGGGGGACACAATGAGCAGTTCTTC. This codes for CASSVGGGHNEQFF.

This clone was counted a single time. The CDR3 nucleotides are TGCGCCAGCAGCCAAGCTCGGAGGACTAGCGGCTCCTACGAGCAGTACTTC. Translation gives CASSQARRTSGSYEQYF. The gene calls are TRBV4-1 and TRBJ2-7; 10 nucleotides agree with TRBD2. This CDR3 region has 17 residues. After removal of 1 base from V and 0 bases from J, the junction contained 6 bases not matched to a gene. The germline V gene has CDR1 MGHRA and CDR2 YSYEKL.

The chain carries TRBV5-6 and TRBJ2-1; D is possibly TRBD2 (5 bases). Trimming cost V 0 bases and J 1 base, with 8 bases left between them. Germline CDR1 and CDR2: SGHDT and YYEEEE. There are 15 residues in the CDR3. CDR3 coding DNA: TGTGCCAGCAGCTTGGGCGGGTTATCCTACAATGAGCAGTTCTTC. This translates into CASSLGGLSYNEQFF.

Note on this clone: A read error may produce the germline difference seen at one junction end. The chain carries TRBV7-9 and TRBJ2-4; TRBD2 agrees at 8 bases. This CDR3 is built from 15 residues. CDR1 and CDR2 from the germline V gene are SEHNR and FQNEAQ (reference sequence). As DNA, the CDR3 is TGTGCCAGCACCCTCTTAGCGGGACTCAAACACATTCAGTACTTC. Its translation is CASTLLAGLKHIQYF.

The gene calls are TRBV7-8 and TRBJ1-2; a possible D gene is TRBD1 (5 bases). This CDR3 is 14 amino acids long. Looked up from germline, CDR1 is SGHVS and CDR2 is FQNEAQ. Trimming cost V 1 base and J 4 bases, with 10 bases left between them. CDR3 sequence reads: CASSLESGGYGYTF. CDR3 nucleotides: TGTGCCAGCAGCTTAGAATCGGGGGGCTATGGCTACACCTTC.

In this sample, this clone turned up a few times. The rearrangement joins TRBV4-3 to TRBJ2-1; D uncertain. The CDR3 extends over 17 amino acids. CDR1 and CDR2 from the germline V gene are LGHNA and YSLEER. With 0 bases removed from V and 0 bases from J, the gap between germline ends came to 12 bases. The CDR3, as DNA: TGCGCCAGCAGCCAAGAGATTTCGGGCAGCTCCTACAATGAGCAGTTCTTC. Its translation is CASSQEISGSSYNEQFF.

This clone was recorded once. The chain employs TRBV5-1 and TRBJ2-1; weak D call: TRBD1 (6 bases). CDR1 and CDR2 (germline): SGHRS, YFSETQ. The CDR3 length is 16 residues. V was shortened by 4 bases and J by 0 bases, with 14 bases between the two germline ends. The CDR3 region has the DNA TGCGCCAGCAGCCCGGGACATCCGACCTCCTACAATGAGCAGTTCTTC. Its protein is CASSPGHPTSYNEQFF.

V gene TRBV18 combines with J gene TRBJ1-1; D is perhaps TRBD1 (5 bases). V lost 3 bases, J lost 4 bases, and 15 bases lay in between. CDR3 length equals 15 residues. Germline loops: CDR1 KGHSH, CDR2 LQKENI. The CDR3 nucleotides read TGTGCCAGCTCACCCTCCCATGGGGGGATCACTGAAGCTTTCTTT. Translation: CASSPSHGGITEAFF. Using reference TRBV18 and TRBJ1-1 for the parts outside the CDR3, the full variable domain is NAGVMQNPRHLVRRRGQEARLRCSPMKGHSHVYWYRQLPEEGLKFMVYLQKENIIDESGMPKERFSAEFPKEGPSILRIQQVVRGDSAAYFCASSPSHGGITEAFFGQGTRLTVV.

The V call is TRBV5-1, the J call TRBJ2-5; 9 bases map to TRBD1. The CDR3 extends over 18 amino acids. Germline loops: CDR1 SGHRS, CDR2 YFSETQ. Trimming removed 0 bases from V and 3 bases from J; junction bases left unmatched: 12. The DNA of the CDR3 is TGCGCCAGCAGCTTGGGAGTCGGGGGACAGGGATTCGAAGAGACCCAGTACTTC. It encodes CASSLGVGGQGFEETQYF.

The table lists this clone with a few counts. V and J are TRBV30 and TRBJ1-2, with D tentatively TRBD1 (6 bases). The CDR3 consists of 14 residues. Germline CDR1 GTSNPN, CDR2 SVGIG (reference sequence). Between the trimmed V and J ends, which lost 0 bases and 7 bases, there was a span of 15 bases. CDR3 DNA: TGTGCCTGGAGTGTTGGCAGGGGCGTAGGTGGCTACACCTTC. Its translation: CAWSVGRGVGGYTF.

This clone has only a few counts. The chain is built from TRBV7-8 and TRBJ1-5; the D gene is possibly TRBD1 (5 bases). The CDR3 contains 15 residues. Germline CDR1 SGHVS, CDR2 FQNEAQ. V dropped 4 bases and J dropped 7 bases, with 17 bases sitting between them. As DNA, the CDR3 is TGTGCCAGCAGCTCAACCCGGGGCGCGCTCCAGCCCCAGCATTTT. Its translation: CASSSTRGALQPQHF.

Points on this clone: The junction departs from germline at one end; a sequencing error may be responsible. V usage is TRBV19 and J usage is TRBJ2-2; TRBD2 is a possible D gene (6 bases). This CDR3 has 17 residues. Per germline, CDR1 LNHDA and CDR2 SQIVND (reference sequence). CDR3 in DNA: TGTGCCAGTAGTCTAGACCACTCAACGGGAGTAACCGGGGAGCTGTTTTTT. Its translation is CASSLDHSTGVTGELFF.

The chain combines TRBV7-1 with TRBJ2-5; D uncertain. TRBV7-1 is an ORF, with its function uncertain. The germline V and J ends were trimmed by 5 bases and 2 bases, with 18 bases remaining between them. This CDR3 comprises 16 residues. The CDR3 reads CASSQLRAGTQETQYF. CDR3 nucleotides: TGTGCCAGCAGCCAGCTCCGGGCAGGCACTCAAGAGACCCAGTACTTC.

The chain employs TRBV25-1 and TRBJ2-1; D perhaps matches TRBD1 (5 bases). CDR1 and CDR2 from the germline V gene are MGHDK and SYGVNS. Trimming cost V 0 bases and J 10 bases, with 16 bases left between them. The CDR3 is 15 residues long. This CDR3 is CASSEYGAGYREQFF. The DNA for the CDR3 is TGTGCCAGCAGTGAATATGGGGCCGGGTACAGGGAGCAGTTCTTC.

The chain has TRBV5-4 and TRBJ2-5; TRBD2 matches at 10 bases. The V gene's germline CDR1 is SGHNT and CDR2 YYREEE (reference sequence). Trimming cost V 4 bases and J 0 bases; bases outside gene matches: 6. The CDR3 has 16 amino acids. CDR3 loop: CASSIASGRHQETQYF. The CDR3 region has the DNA TGTGCCAGCAGCATCGCTAGCGGGAGACACCAAGAGACCCAGTACTTC.

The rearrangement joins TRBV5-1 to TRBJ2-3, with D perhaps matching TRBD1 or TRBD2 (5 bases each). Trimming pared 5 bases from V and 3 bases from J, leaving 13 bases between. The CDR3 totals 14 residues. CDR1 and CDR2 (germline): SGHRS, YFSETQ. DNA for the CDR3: TGCGCCAGCAGATACCGGGACGTGACAGATACGCAGTATTTT. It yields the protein CASRYRDVTDTQYF.